This T cell receptor beta chain was profiled in a study of blood T cell repertoires in COVID-19. The protocol was immunoSEQ multiplex PCR, while the TCRdb copy is restricted to in-frame clones and leaves out a portion. The sample has 150,000 to 200,000 clones, 85% to 90% seen once; the top ten hold approximately 0.88%. Germline V CDR1 and CDR2: MNHEY, SVGEGT. The CDR3 extends over 14 amino acids. Between the trimmed V and J ends, which lost 5 bases and 0 bases, there was a span of 9 bases. This sequence was found in a woman younger than 30 who had recovered from COVID-19. The rearrangement links TRBV6-2 or TRBV6-3 to TRBJ2-3, with D uncertain. The sample taken for sequencing was peripheral blood. CDR3 sequence reads: CASSGSGSTDTQYF. In DNA form, the CDR3 reads TGTGCCAGCAGTGGTTCGGGTAGCACAGATACGCAGTATTTT.